This T cell receptor beta chain was found in a study of T cell repertoires in cytomegalovirus infection (dated by TCRdb to about 2019). Describing the broader study: The HLA type of each donor mattered for the analysis, because public TCR beta signatures pointed to carriage of CMV infection along with the matching HLA type.

On the study overall, not on this receptor specifically: Cumulative frequency of public TCR beta family members discriminated carriers of CMV infection plus the relevant HLA type in this cohort and an independent 352-donor cohort. The ex vivo response was dominated by HLA-C-restricted CMV-specific TCR beta clonotypes, which also provided the single most frequent clonotype in two of eight donors.

Of note for this clonotype: Its antigen is still unknown. The junction and the germline gene differ at one end; a read error may be behind it.

The germline V gene supplies CDR1 SGHTA and CDR2 FQGNSA. From cysteine to phenylalanine, the CDR3 is 13 amino acids long. Only CDR3 DNA remains: 39 bases, in frame from the first base. Sequencing relied on an Illumina HiSeq 1500. The public reads were quality trimmed at Q25 with fastp and then assembled into clones with MiXCR by TCRdb, keeping productive beta chains. Here each entry gathers all rows of one CDR3 protein and keeps the most common genes and DNA. This sample gives approximately 700,000 distinct CDR3 sequences in total; approximately 40% of them show up just once. The ten largest clones represent around 2.8% of the sample.

The sequence was obtained from a human donor in good health (CMV status not recorded). Some clones in this sample may be carry-over from other donors' samples. Source material: PBMCs. The sequence is built from TRBV7-2 and TRBJ2-3, with a weak D call of TRBD1 (5 bases match). The nucleotide sequence is TGTGCCAGAAGCTTATCGCTGACAGATACGCCGTATTTT. This is translated as CARSLSLTDTPYF. The variable domain in full, with residues beyond the CDR3 obtained from the reference TRBV7-2 and TRBJ2-3 genes, is GAGVSQSPSNKVTEKGKDVELRCDPISGHTALYWYRQSLGQGLEFLIYFQGNSAPDKSGLPSDRFSAERTGGSVSTLTIQRTQQEDSAVYLCARSLSLTDTPYFGPGTRLTVL.